Listed below are T cell receptor beta chains from one sample, sequenced in a study of blood T cell repertoires in COVID-19. Here immunoSEQ multiplex PCR was the method, and the copy in TCRdb shows in-frame clones only, minus some. The repertoire holds around 150,000 clones, with 84% as singletons. The sample comprised PBMCs or T cells enriched from blood (not recorded which). Receptors originate from a woman aged 45-65 years with acute COVID-19. CDR3s include the opening cysteine and the closing phenylalanine or tryptophan. The order of the fields is V gene, CDR3 length, clone size, D gene, J gene, CDR3 protein, CDR3 DNA. The D gene is left open where the match is weak. The size field is filled for only some rows; it gives once, few, many or a size class.

V gene: TRBV27; CDR3 length: 13; clone size: .; D gene: .; J gene: TRBJ2-7; CDR3 protein: CASSLTVSYEQYF; CDR3 DNA: TGTGCCAGCAGTTTAACGGTTTCCTACGAGCAGTACTTC
V gene: TRBV11-2; CDR3 length: 13; clone size: .; D gene: TRBD1; J gene: TRBJ2-5; CDR3 protein: CASRGQGQETQYF; CDR3 DNA: TGTGCCAGCAGGGGACAGGGACAAGAGACCCAGTACTTC
V gene: TRBV7-9; CDR3 length: 16; clone size: .; D gene: TRBD1; J gene: TRBJ1-2; CDR3 protein: CASSLPGTVLNYGYTF; CDR3 DNA: TGTGCCAGCAGCCTCCCGGGGACAGTCCTTAACTATGGCTACACCTTC
V gene: TRBV19; CDR3 length: 15; clone size: .; D gene: TRBD2; J gene: TRBJ2-1; CDR3 protein: CASSIELGLALEQFF; CDR3 DNA: TGTGCCAGTAGTATAGAGTTAGGACTAGCGCTTGAGCAGTTCTTC
V gene: TRBV28; CDR3 length: 15; clone size: .; D gene: .; J gene: TRBJ2-3; CDR3 protein: CASSFSGVRTDTQYF; CDR3 DNA: TGTGCCAGCAGTTTCTCGGGAGTCCGAACAGATACGCAGTATTTT
V gene: TRBV27; CDR3 length: 16; clone size: .; D gene: TRBD1; J gene: TRBJ2-1; CDR3 protein: CASSFPDRGLGYEQFF; CDR3 DNA: TGTGCCAGCAGTTTCCCGGACAGGGGGCTCGGGTATGAGCAGTTCTTC
V gene: TRBV3-1/TRBV3-2; CDR3 length: 15; clone size: .; D gene: TRBD2; J gene: TRBJ2-5; CDR3 protein: CASTKLAGGAETQYF; CDR3 DNA: TGTGCCAGCACTAAACTAGCGGGAGGAGCGGAGACCCAGTACTTC
V gene: TRBV2; CDR3 length: 13; clone size: once; D gene: TRBD1; J gene: TRBJ1-2; CDR3 protein: CASLRRGRGGYTF; CDR3 DNA: TGTGCCAGCTTGAGAAGGGGGCGAGGTGGCTACACCTTC
V gene: TRBV18; CDR3 length: 13; clone size: .; D gene: .; J gene: TRBJ2-5; CDR3 protein: CASSPDYQETQYF; CDR3 DNA: TGTGCCAGCTCACCCGACTACCAAGAGACCCAGTACTTC
V gene: TRBV11-2; CDR3 length: 15; clone size: .; D gene: TRBD2; J gene: TRBJ2-7; CDR3 protein: CASSLVAGRVHEQYF; CDR3 DNA: TGTGCCAGCAGCTTAGTAGCCGGGAGGGTCCACGAGCAGTACTTC
V gene: TRBV30; CDR3 length: 15; clone size: .; D gene: .; J gene: TRBJ1-4; CDR3 protein: CAWSRIRAEGEKLFF; CDR3 DNA: TGTGCCTGGAGCCGGATCAGGGCGGAAGGTGAAAAACTGTTTTTT
V gene: TRBV9; CDR3 length: 16; clone size: .; D gene: TRBD1; J gene: TRBJ1-2; CDR3 protein: CASSALHTTGSYGYTF; CDR3 DNA: TGTGCCAGCAGCGCTTTGCATACGACAGGGTCCTATGGCTACACCTTC
V gene: TRBV9; CDR3 length: 17; clone size: .; D gene: .; J gene: TRBJ1-4; CDR3 protein: CASSVEGQPATNEKLFF; CDR3 DNA: TGTGCCAGCAGCGTAGAGGGACAACCGGCAACTAATGAAAAACTGTTTTTT
V gene: TRBV7-2; CDR3 length: 13; clone size: .; D gene: .; J gene: TRBJ2-5; CDR3 protein: CASSSSREETQYF; CDR3 DNA: TGTGCCAGCAGCTCCTCGAGGGAGGAGACCCAGTACTTC
V gene: TRBV5-1; CDR3 length: 14; clone size: .; D gene: .; J gene: TRBJ2-3; CDR3 protein: CASRLALGTDTQYF; CDR3 DNA: TGCGCCAGCAGGTTAGCCCTTGGCACAGATACGCAGTATTTT
V gene: TRBV6-5; CDR3 length: 13; clone size: .; D gene: .; J gene: TRBJ1-5; CDR3 protein: CASSQGQYQPQHF; CDR3 DNA: TGTGCCAGCAGCCAGGGGCAGTATCAGCCCCAGCATTTT
V gene: TRBV7-8; CDR3 length: 16; clone size: .; D gene: .; J gene: TRBJ1-1; CDR3 protein: CASSPRELGGGTEAFF; CDR3 DNA: TGTGCCAGCAGCCCTAGGGAACTCGGGGGAGGAACTGAAGCTTTCTTT
V gene: TRBV29-1; CDR3 length: 13; clone size: .; D gene: .; J gene: TRBJ2-7; CDR3 protein: CSVRLAYTYEQYF; CDR3 DNA: TGCAGCGTAAGGCTAGCGTATACCTACGAGCAGTACTTC
V gene: TRBV18; CDR3 length: 14; clone size: .; D gene: .; J gene: TRBJ1-1; CDR3 protein: CASSPRGDNTEAFF; CDR3 DNA: TGTGCCAGCTCACCACGGGGAGACAACACTGAAGCTTTCTTT
V gene: TRBV13; CDR3 length: 14; clone size: .; D gene: .; J gene: TRBJ2-1; CDR3 protein: CASSLGPAWAEQFF; CDR3 DNA: TGTGCCAGCAGCTTAGGGCCGGCATGGGCTGAGCAGTTCTTC
V gene: TRBV2; CDR3 length: 17; clone size: once; D gene: TRBD2; J gene: TRBJ2-1; CDR3 protein: CASRSSARTSGSNEQFF; CDR3 DNA: TGTGCCAGCAGAAGTAGCGCCCGGACTAGCGGGAGCAATGAGCAGTTCTTC
V gene: TRBV4-1; CDR3 length: 16; clone size: .; D gene: .; J gene: TRBJ1-1; CDR3 protein: CASSQVKQGGYTEAFF; CDR3 DNA: TGCGCCAGCAGCCAAGTGAAGCAGGGAGGATACACTGAAGCTTTCTTT